This entry lists 15 T cell receptor beta chains sequenced from one sample in a study of chemoradiotherapy in HPV16-positive cancers. Clones were read by immunoSEQ multiplex PCR, and TCRdb kept only the in-frame ones, dropping some. The sample has about 7,000 clones; 75% to 80% are singletons. This specimen was taken from a patient who underwent chemoradiotherapy. The receptors shown here come from a human donor with HPV-associated anogenital cancer.

This chain links TRBV7-3 with TRBJ1-1; D gene unclear. Germline V gene lookup returns CDR1 SGHTA and CDR2 FQGTGA. The V gene lost 7 bases and the J gene lost 2 bases, with 11 bases spanning the gap. The CDR3 is made up of 13 amino acids. The DNA for the CDR3 is TGTGCCAGCAATCAAGAGAATAACACTGAAGCTTTCTTT. The encoded protein is CASNQENNTEAFF. Variable domain in full (rest from reference TRBV7-3 and TRBJ1-1): GAGVSQTPSNKVTEKGKYVELRCDPISGHTALYWYRQSLGQGPEFLIYFQGTGAADDSGLPNDRFFAVRPEGSVSTLKIQRTERGDSAVYLCASNQENNTEAFFGQGTRLTVV.

The V gene is TRBV2, the J gene TRBJ2-6; possibly TRBD1 for D (6 bases). The CDR3 contains 16 residues. The ends were cut back, 9 bases at V and 0 bases at J, with 15 bases in the middle. Germline loops: CDR1 SNHLY, CDR2 FYNNEI. CDR3 nucleotides: TGTGCCAGTCGACCGGACAGATACTCTGGGGCCAACGTCCTGACTTTC. Protein sequence: CASRPDRYSGANVLTF.

V and J are TRBV28 and TRBJ1-5, with TRBD1 identical over 9 bases. Trimming cost V 4 bases and J 6 bases; bases outside gene matches: 7. Germline V gives CDR1 MDHEN, CDR2 SYDVKM. The CDR3 length is 15 residues. DNA of the CDR3: TGTGCCAGCAGTTCCAAATACAGGGGGCTTCAGCCCCAGCATTTT. Translated, it gives CASSSKYRGLQPQHF.

This chain uses TRBV15 with TRBJ2-2; 7 nucleotides agree with TRBD1. Germline CDR1 LNHNV, CDR2 YYDKDF (reference sequence). Unmatched junction bases numbered 6, after V lost 4 bases and J lost 10 bases. The CDR3 runs 13 residues. CDR3 loop: CATSTGTVEELFF. The CDR3 nucleotides read TGTGCCACCAGCACTGGGACAGTTGAGGAGCTGTTTTTT.

The chain couples TRBV28 to TRBJ1-2, with 9 bases lining up with TRBD1. With 3 bases clipped from V and 2 bases from J, the junction kept 13 bases outside the gene matches. The germline V gene has CDR1 MDHEN and CDR2 SYDVKM. The CDR3 totals 18 residues. The CDR3 DNA reads as TGTGCCAGCAGTTTCGGTCGGACAGGGGCCCTGAGGAACTATGGCTACACCTTC. Its protein is CASSFGRTGALRNYGYTF.

The V call is TRBV27, the J call TRBJ2-7; 7 bases line up with TRBD2. Germline trimming cut 7 bases from V and 9 bases from J; bases unmatched to any gene: 12. Germline CDR1 is MNHEY and CDR2 is SMNVEV (reference sequence). This CDR3 spans 13 amino acids. The chain's CDR3 is CASKASGSLRQYF. CDR3 bases: TGTGCCAGCAAAGCTAGCGGATCTTTGCGGCAGTACTTC.

The chain is built from TRBV29-1 and TRBJ1-5; a weak D match, TRBD1 (6 bases). This CDR3 spans 14 amino acids. Germline lookup yields CDR1 SQVTM and CDR2 ANQGSEA. The ends were cut back, 4 bases at V and 0 bases at J, with 10 bases in the middle. CDR3 nucleotide sequence: TGCAGCGTTGGCAGGGGCTTTAGCAATCAGCCCCAGCATTTT. Encoded protein: CSVGRGFSNQPQHF.

The chain joins TRBV27 to TRBJ1-6; a possible D gene is TRBD1 (5 bases). Trimming took off 3 bases at V and 7 bases at J, with 19 bases between the two ends. Germline lookup yields CDR1 MNHEY and CDR2 SMNVEV (reference sequence). The CDR3 contains 17 residues. The DNA for the CDR3 is TGTGCCAGCAGTTTCGCCGGAGTCCAGGGCTTAAATTCACCCCTCCACTTT. It codes for CASSFAGVQGLNSPLHF.

The V gene is TRBV30, the J gene TRBJ2-7; 10 bases align to TRBD2. The length of the CDR3 is 15 residues. Germline V gene data show CDR1 as GTSNPN and CDR2 as SVGIG (reference sequence). J lost 1 base, V lost 4 bases, and 7 bases had no gene match. This CDR3 reads CAWMYVSGRSYEQYF. CDR3 bases: TGTGCCTGGATGTACGTTAGCGGGAGGTCCTACGAGCAGTACTTC.

The genes are TRBV28 and TRBJ1-4, with D uncertain. CDR3 length: 15 amino acids. Germline values: CDR1 MDHEN, CDR2 SYDVKM. Trimming removed 5 bases at V and 5 bases at J, with 15 bases between. The CDR3 DNA is TGTGCCAGCAGTATTCCGGGTCTCTCGAATGAAAAACTGTTTTTT. This codes for CASSIPGLSNEKLFF.

This chain uses TRBV11-2 with TRBJ2-7; TRBD2 matches at 11 bases. The J segment lost 6 bases and the V segment lost 5 bases, leaving 6 bases of the junction unmatched. The CDR3 contains 14 residues. Germline V CDR1 and CDR2: SGHAT, FQNNGV. The CDR3 nucleotides are TGTGCCAGCAGCGTCACTAGCGGGAGTATCGAGCAGTACTTC. Its translation is CASSVTSGSIEQYF. The full variable domain, in which reference TRBV11-2 and TRBJ2-7 provide the parts outside the CDR3, is EAGVAQSPRYKIIEKRQSVAFWCNPISGHATLYWYQQILGQGPKLLIQFQNNGVVDDSQLPKDRFSAERLKGVDSTLKIQPAKLEDSAVYLCASSVTSGSIEQYFGPGTRLTVT.

This clone was picked up one time. This chain connects TRBV7-8 to TRBJ2-7, with 8 bases aligning to TRBD1. CDR1 and CDR2 from the germline V gene are SGHVS and FQNEAQ. V lost 6 bases and J lost 5; bases outside the gene matches: 9. The CDR3 totals 14 residues. The CDR3 is CASSIADRAHEQYF. The CDR3 bases are TGTGCCAGCAGTATAGCGGACAGGGCGCACGAGCAGTACTTC.

V usage is TRBV15 and J usage is TRBJ2-3; D call uncertain. The germline CDR1 and CDR2 sequences are LNHNV and YYDKDF (reference sequence). This CDR3 spans 15 amino acids. Trimming removed 0 bases from V and 0 bases from J, with 7 bases in between. The CDR3, as DNA: TGTGCCACCAGCAGAGAACAGACGAGCACAGATACGCAGTATTTT. It translates to CATSREQTSTDTQYF.

The DNA of the CDR3 is TGTGCCACCGACTTGGGGGCGGGGGGCTACGAGCAGTACTTC. As protein: CATDLGAGGYEQYF. The chain employs TRBV6-1 and TRBJ2-7, with 8 bases matching TRBD2. The V segment lost 10 bases and the J segment 3 bases; nucleotides outside the gene matches: 11. This CDR3 spans 14 amino acids. CDR1 is MNHNS and CDR2 is SASEGT in the germline V gene.

This chain links TRBV6-1 with TRBJ2-7; tentatively, D is TRBD2 (5 bases). In germline, CDR1 is MNHNS, CDR2 SASEGT. This CDR3 region has 13 residues. Trimming shortened V by 2 bases and J by 1 base, and 6 bases separated the two germline ends. For the CDR3, the DNA is TGTGCCAGCAGTGAACGGGGTTCCTACGAGCAGTACTTC. This codes for CASSERGSYEQYF.